This TCR beta chain originates from a study of T cell repertoires in cytomegalovirus infection. The overall study: Public TCR beta signatures provided an indication of both CMV infection and a matching HLA type. Study findings and constraints: Public TCR beta family frequency separated CMV-and-HLA carriers, including in an independent cohort. Ex vivo responses were dominated by HLA-C-restricted CMV-specific TCR beta clonotypes.

TCRdb recomputed calls from the reads with MiXCR, one row per CDR3 protein. The data contain about 920,000 distinct CDR3 sequences, around 32% of them seen just once; the ten biggest clones take up about an eighth. Points on this clonotype: Antigen: not known.

The CDR3 extends over 16 amino acids. The V gene's germline CDR1 is ENHRY and CDR2 SYGVKD. V lost 6 bases, J lost 7 bases, and 9 bases stayed unmatched. The sequence was obtained from a human donor in good health (CMV status not recorded). Some clones in this sample may be carry-over from other donors' samples. The rearrangement uses TRBV10-3 and TRBJ2-1; 13 bases align to TRBD2. The starting material was cultured CD8+ T cells from PBMCs, obtained from culture after CMV antigen stimulation. The DNA for the CDR3 is TGTGCCATCAGGCGGACTAGCGGGGGCCTAATGAATGAGCAGTTCTTC. Translation: CAIRRTSGGLMNEQFF.